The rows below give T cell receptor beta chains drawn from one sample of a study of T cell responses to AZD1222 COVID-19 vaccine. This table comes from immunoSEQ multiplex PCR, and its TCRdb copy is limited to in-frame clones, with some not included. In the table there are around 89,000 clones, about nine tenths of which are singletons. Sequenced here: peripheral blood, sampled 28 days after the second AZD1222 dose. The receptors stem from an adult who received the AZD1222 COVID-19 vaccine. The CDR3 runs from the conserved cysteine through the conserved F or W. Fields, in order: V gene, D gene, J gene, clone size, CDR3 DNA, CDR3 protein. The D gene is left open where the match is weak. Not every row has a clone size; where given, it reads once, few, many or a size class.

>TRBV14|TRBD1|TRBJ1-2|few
TGTGCCAGCAGCCAAGAAAGGACAGGGGTTGGCTACACCTTC
CASSQERTGVGYTF
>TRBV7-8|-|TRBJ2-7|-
TGTGCCAGCAGCTCCCCCCTAGCGAGGAGCTCCTACGAGCAGTACTTC
CASSSPLARSSYEQYF
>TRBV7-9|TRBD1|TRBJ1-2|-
TGTGCCAGCAGCTCCCAGGGGGCGGAGGGTTATGGCTACACCTTC
CASSSQGAEGYGYTF
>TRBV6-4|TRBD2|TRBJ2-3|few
TGTGCCAGCAGTGGCGGGGGGCCCACAGATACGCAGTATTTT
CASSGGGPTDTQYF
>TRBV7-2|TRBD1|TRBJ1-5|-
TGTGCCAGCAGCTTAGACCCAGGGGGGGGTCAGCCCCAGCATTTT
CASSLDPGGGQPQHF
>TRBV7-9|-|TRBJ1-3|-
TGTGCCAGCAGCTCCCTGGACGAGAAAGGACTGAACACCATATATTTT
CASSSLDEKGLNTIYF
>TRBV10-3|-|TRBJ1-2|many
TGTGCCATCAGTGACAGCACTAACTATGGCTACACCTTC
CAISDSTNYGYTF
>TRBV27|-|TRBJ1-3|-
TGTGCCAGCAGTTTACAGGGTCTCTCTGGAAACACCATATATTTT
CASSLQGLSGNTIYF
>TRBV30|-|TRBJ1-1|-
TGTGCCTGGAGTGTTTTGGGGGGCAGTGAAGCTTTCTTT
CAWSVLGGSEAFF
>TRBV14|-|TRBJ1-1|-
TGTGCCAGCAGCCTCAACCAAGCAGGGACTGAAGCTTTCTTT
CASSLNQAGTEAFF
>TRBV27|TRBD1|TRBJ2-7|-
TGTGCCAGCAGTTTAATGGGACAGGTCCTCTACGAGCAGTACTTC
CASSLMGQVLYEQYF
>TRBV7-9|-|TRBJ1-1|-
TGTGCCAGCAGCTCCCTTTCTAGCAACACTGAAGCTTTCTTT
CASSSLSSNTEAFF
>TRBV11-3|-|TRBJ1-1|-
TGTGCCAGCAGCTTAATGGCTGGCAGGGTCACTGAAGCTTTCTTT
CASSLMAGRVTEAFF
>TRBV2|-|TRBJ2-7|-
TGTGCCAGTATCCCCGGGGACTCCTACGAGCAGTACTTC
CASIPGDSYEQYF
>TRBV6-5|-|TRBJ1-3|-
TGTGCCAGCAGCCCAGGGACGCTGGGGGGAAACACCATATATTTT
CASSPGTLGGNTIYF
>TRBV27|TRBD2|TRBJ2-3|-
TGTGCCAGCCACCCGCCAGGCCAGCGGGGGGGAAAGGATACGCAGTATTTT
CASHPPGQRGGKDTQYF
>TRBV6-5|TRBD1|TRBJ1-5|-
TGTGCCAGCAGTTTCCGGGACAGGGGAGAGCCCCAGCATTTT
CASSFRDRGEPQHF
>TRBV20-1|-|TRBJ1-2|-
TGCAGTGCTAGTCAGGGTGGGGGATTCTATGGCTACACCTTC
CSASQGGGFYGYTF
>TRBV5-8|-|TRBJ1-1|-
TGTGCCATCCCAGGGTCGAGCGGGTTTACCCGAAAGAACACTGAAGCTTTCTTT
CAIPGSSGFTRKNTEAFF
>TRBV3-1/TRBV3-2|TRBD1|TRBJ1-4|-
TGTGCCAGCAGCCCCGACAGGGGTCCCCTTTACGAAAAACTGTTTTTT
CASSPDRGPLYEKLFF
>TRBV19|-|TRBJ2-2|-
TGTGCCAGTAGTATAGATAGAACAGGGACCGTCTTAAAGCTGTTTTTT
CASSIDRTGTVLKLFF
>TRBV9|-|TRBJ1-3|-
TGTGCCAGCAGCGTATCTGGCTCGAGCTCTGGAAACACCATATATTTT
CASSVSGSSSGNTIYF
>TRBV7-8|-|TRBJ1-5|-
TGTGCCAGCAGCTTCTCAGGGCCCCAGCATTTT
CASSFSGPQHF
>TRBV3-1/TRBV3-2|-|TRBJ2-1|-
TGTGCCAGCAGCCGAGCCGGACGGGGGTACTACAATGAGCAGTTCTTC
CASSRAGRGYYNEQFF
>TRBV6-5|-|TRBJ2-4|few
TGTGCCAGCAGTCTAGCGCCCAAAAACATTCAGTACTTC
CASSLAPKNIQYF
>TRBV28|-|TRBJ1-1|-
TGTGCCAGCACCCGATTAGGTGGGAACACTGAAGCTTTCTTT
CASTRLGGNTEAFF
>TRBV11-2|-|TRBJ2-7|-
TGTGCCAGCAGGTGGAAAGGGTATGTGGGATCCGGCGAGCAGTACTTC
CASRWKGYVGSGEQYF
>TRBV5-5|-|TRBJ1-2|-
TGTGCCAGCAGCTCCCCGGGAGGGAACCACTATGGCTACACCTTC
CASSSPGGNHYGYTF
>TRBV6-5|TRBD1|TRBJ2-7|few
TGTGCCAGCAGCCGGGACAGGTTGTCCTACGAGCAGTACTTC
CASSRDRLSYEQYF
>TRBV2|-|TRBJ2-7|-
TGTGCCAGCAGTGAAGAATACTACGAGCAGTACTTC
CASSEEYYEQYF
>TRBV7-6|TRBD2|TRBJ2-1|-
TGTGCCAGCAGCTCACTAGCGGGGGGTGATGAGCAGTTCTTC
CASSSLAGGDEQFF
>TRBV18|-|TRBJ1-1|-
TGTGCCAGCTCCGATCGAGGGGGTATCACTGAAGCTTTCTTT
CASSDRGGITEAFF
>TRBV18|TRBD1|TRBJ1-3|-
TGTGCCAGCTCACCGGGAAGGGGGCCTGGAAACACCATATATTTT
CASSPGRGPGNTIYF
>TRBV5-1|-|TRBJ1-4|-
TGCGCCAGCAGCTTGGAGGCGTCGGGGGCGTCGGGTCTGTTTTTT
CASSLEASGASGLFF
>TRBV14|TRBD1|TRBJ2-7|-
TGTGCCAGCAGCCCCGGACAGGGGTTGATCTACGAGCAGTACTTC
CASSPGQGLIYEQYF
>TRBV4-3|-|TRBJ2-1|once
TGCGCCAGCAGCCAAGACTCCCGTGGACGGGGGAGCTCCTACAATGAGCAGTTCTTC
CASSQDSRGRGSSYNEQFF
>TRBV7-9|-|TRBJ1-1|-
TGTGCCAGCAGCTTACTCTCGGTGGGGGGTTTGAACACTGAAGCTTTCTTT
CASSLLSVGGLNTEAFF
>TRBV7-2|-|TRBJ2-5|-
TGTGCCAGCAGCCGGAACAGCATCCAAGAGACCCAGTACTTC
CASSRNSIQETQYF
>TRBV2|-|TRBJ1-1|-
TGTGCCAGCAGTGAGGGCAGGGCCACTGAAGCTTTCTTT
CASSEGRATEAFF
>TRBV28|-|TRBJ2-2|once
TGTGCCAGCAGCGGGGTGGGCGGGGAGCTGTTTTTT
CASSGVGGELFF
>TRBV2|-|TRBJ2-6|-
TGTGCCAGCAGCAGACAGGGACGGGGGTCTGGGGCCAACGTCCTGACTTTC
CASSRQGRGSGANVLTF